This section outlines one TCR beta chain sequence together with its context. There is no known antigen for this receptor. No base quality values were provided; no much bigger clone lies one nucleotide off. The CDR3 measures 12 amino acids from cysteine to phenylalanine. Only the CDR3 region is kept as DNA, spanning 36 bases read in frame from base 1. The germline V gene (reference sequence) yields GTSNPN for CDR1 and SVGIG for CDR2. The germline V end is reduced by 7 bases and the J end by 4 bases; junction bases left unmatched: 1. The treatment or condition tag for this specimen amounts to: oral pan-JAK inhibitor, 5-10 mg twice daily. Peripheral blood and lesional scalp punch biopsies were obtained from patients with alopecia areata. PBMCs were isolated by density centrifugation and stained for CD3, CD4 and CD8, after which CD4+ and CD8+ T cells were sorted on a FACSAria. This entry belongs to a study of CD8+ T cells in alopecia areata (dated by TCRdb to the late 2010s). For the study in its entirety: The treated patients took part in an open-label pilot trial in which moderate-to-severe alopecia areata was treated with oral tofacitinib at 5 to 10 mg twice daily. Tofacitinib was given for 6 to 18 months, followed by 6 months of follow-up off drug to assess delayed response and recurrence. For the treated patients, the SALT score, which quantifies what percentage of scalp surface area is affected, served as the measure of disease severity. In both human patients and the C3H/HeJ mouse model, the study applied high-throughput TCRbeta sequencing to look at T cell clonal expansion in alopecia areata. Human TCRbeta sequencing covered scalp tissue and sorted CD4+ and CD8+ peripheral blood T cells from patchy and totalis/universalis alopecia areata patients and healthy controls. Biopsies were taken from tofacitinib-treated patients at baseline and at 4 and 24 weeks of treatment, and a later scalp biopsy was taken in several of the tofacitinib-treated patients. Scalp clonality was compared across normal scalp (n=4), patchy alopecia areata scalp (n=8), and alopecia totalis/universalis scalp (n=8). RNA was extracted with the PAXgene miRNA kit for fixed scalp, the miRNeasy kit for PBMCs, and the RNeasy kit for mouse skin. TCRbeta CDR3 regions were amplified by immunoSEQ multiplex PCR using 35 Vbeta forward and 13 Jbeta reverse primers. Findings and caveats that apply to the study as a whole: Unlike mouse skin, which is dominated by gammadelta T cells, normal human skin has resident alphabeta T cells that are also sequenced, and this complicates analysis of the scalp TCR repertoire. Compared with normal scalp, lesional scalp, particularly in alopecia totalis/universalis, had higher clonality and more expanded CD8+ clones, which suggests antigenic drive. Many expanded lesional clones persisted in scalp and blood during tofacitinib treatment, which may partly explain relapse after stopping treatment. Compared with mice, TCR sequences shared between patients were less clear, possibly partly because of HLA diversity across the patient population. Tofacitinib significantly lowered scalp clonality and the number of expanded CD8+ clones among the top 100 scalp clones. Because the treated cohort was small and had only one nonresponder, larger studies are needed to examine links between baseline CD8+ expansion and response.

Library generation was performed with the immunoSEQ multiplex PCR assay. To provide template for TCR sequencing, every sample had RNA extracted and reverse transcribed into cDNA. SuperScript III was used to make first-strand cDNA, primed with a 2:1 mix of oligo-dT and random hexamers. A synthetic immune receptor repertoire was used to gauge amplification bias, and whatever bias remained was removed computationally. On the authors' methods: Raw reads were preprocessed to remove errors, and CDR3 was defined according to IMGT conventions as the region from the conserved cysteine to phenylalanine. Clonality was calculated as 1 minus Shannon entropy normalized by log2 of the number of productive unique TCRs. Scalp TCRbeta sequences were cross-referenced with sorted blood CD4 and CD8 repertoires so that the CD4 or CD8 identity of scalp clones could be inferred. This immuneACCESS table, as held by TCRdb, lists in-frame sequences with V and J called but not all clones. Of the missing ones, under half trace to an unresolved V gene in checked studies; the others have no known cause. V and J calls plus clone size are reproduced from that table; the DNA served to infer D and trimming. Across this sample there are about 270,000 clones, with over 45% seen only once. Of the sample, more than 0.85% falls within the top ten clones.

Sequencing was performed on CD4+ T cells sorted from blood, taken around week 52, from a patient treated with tofacitinib. The source of this sequence is a human donor with alopecia areata. In this chain, TRBV30 is recombined with TRBJ2-3; 11 bases in the middle match TRBD2. The CDR3 protein sequence reads: CAFSGGADTQYF. The DNA sequence is as follows: TGTGCCTTTAGCGGGGGGGCAGATACGCAGTATTTT.